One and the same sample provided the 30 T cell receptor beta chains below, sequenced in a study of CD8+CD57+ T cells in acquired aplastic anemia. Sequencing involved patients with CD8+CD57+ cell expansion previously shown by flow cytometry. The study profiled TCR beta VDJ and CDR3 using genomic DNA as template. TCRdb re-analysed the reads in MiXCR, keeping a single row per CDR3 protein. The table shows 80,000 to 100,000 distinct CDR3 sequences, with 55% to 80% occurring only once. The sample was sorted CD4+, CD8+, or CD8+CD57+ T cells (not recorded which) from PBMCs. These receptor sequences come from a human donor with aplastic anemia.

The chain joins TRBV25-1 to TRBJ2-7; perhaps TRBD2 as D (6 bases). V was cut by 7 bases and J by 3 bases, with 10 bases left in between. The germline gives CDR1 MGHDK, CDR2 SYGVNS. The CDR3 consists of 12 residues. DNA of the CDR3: TGTGCCAGCAATGTGCGGGGCTACGAGCAGTACTTC. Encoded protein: CASNVRGYEQYF.

The CDR3 coding sequence is TGCGCCAGCGCTCATGATGACAGGGGGCGAGAGACCCAGTACTTC. Its protein product is CASAHDDRGRETQYF. The chain joins TRBV5-1 to TRBJ2-5; TRBD1 aligns across 10 bases. CDR1 is SGHRS and CDR2 is YFSETQ in the germline V gene. This CDR3 is built from 15 residues. J was trimmed by 4 bases and V by 7 bases; bases with no gene match: 10.

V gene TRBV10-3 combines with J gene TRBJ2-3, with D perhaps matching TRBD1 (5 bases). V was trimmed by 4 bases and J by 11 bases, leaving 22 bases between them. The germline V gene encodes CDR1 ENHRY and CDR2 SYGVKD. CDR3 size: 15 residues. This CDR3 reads CAISAGTLGNQGQYF. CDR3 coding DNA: TGTGCCATCAGTGCCGGAACGTTGGGAAATCAGGGGCAGTATTTT.

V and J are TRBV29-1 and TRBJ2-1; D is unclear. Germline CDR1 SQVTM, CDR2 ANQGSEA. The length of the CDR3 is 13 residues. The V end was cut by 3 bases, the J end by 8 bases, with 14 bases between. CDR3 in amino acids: CSVDRFVSDEQFF. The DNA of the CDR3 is TGCAGCGTTGATCGGTTTGTAAGCGATGAGCAGTTCTTC.

This CDR3 is CASSDREPGELFF. The CDR3 bases are TGTGCCAGCAGCGACCGGGAACCCGGGGAGCTGTTTTTT. This chain links TRBV9 with TRBJ2-2; possibly TRBD2 for D (5 bases). Per germline, CDR1 SGDLS and CDR2 YYNGEE. V lost 3 bases and J lost 6, with 9 bases in between. The CDR3 consists of 13 residues.

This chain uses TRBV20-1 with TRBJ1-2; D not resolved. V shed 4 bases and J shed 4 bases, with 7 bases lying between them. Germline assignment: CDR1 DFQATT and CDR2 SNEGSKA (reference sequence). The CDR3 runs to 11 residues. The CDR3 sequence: CSATVRYGYTF. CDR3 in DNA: TGCAGTGCTACTGTACGCTATGGCTACACCTTC.

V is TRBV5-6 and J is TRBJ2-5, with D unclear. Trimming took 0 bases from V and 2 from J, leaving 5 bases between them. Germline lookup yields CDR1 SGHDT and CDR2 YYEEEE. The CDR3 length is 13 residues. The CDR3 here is CASSLEGQETQYF. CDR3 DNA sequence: TGTGCCAGCAGCTTGGAGGGTCAAGAGACCCAGTACTTC. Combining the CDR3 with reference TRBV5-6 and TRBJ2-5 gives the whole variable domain DAGVTQSPTHLIKTRGQQVTLRCSPKSGHDTVSWYQQALGQGPQFIFQYYEEEERQRGNFPDRFSGHQFPNYSSELNVNALLLGDSALYLCASSLEGQETQYFGPGTRLLVL.

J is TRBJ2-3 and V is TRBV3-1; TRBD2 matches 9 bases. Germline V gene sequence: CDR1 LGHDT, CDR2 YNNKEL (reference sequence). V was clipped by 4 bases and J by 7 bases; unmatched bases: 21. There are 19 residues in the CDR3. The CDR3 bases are TGTGCCAGCAGCCCTCGAGGGACTAGCTATACCGGGGGGCTAAATACGCAGTATTTT. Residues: CASSPRGTSYTGGLNTQYF.

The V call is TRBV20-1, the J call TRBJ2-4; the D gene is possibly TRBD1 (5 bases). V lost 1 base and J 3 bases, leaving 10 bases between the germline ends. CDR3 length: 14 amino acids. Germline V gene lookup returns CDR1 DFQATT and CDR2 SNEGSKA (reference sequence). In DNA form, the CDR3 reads TGCAGTGCTAGAGTCAGGGTTGGCAAAAACATTCAGTACTTC. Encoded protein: CSARVRVGKNIQYF.

The CDR3 spells CASSPRGRLNTEAFF. CDR3 bases: TGTGCCAGTAGTCCGAGAGGACGCCTGAACACTGAAGCTTTCTTT. The chain employs TRBV19 and TRBJ1-1; D unresolved. This CDR3 has 15 amino acids. The germline V gene has CDR1 LNHDA and CDR2 SQIVND (reference sequence). The germline V and J ends were trimmed by 5 bases and 0 bases, with 13 bases remaining between them.

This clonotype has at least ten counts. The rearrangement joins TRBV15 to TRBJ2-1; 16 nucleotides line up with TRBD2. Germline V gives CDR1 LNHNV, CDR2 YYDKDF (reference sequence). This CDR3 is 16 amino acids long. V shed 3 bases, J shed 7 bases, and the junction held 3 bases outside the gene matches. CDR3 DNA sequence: TGTGCCACCAGCAGGGGGACTAGCGGGAGGGTTAATGAGCAGTTCTTC. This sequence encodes CATSRGTSGRVNEQFF.

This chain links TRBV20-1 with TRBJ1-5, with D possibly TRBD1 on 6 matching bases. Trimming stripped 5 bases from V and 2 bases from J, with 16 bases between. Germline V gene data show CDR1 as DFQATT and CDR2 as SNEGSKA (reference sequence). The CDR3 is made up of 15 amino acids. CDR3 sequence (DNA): TGCAGTGCTCCTCAATCAGGGGCGGGCAATCAGCCCCAGCATTTT. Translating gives CSAPQSGAGNQPQHF.

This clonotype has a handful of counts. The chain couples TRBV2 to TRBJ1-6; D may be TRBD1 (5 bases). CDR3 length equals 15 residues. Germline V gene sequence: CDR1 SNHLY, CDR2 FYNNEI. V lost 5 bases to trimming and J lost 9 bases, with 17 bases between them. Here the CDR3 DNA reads TGTGCCAGCAGTCTCTCCCAGGGTAGTGGTTCACCCCTCCACTTT. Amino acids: CASSLSQGSGSPLHF.

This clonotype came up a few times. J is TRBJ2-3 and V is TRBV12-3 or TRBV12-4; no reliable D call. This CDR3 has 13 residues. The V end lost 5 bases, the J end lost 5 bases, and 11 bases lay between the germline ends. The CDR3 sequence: CASSPPFRDTQYF. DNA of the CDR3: TGTGCCAGCAGTCCCCCCTTTAGAGATACGCAGTATTTT.

The DNA of the CDR3 is TGTGCCAGGGACAGGGGGAAATCTGGGGCCAACGTCCTGACTTTC. Its translation is CARDRGKSGANVLTF. This sequence joins TRBV25-1 and TRBJ2-6; 10 bases agree with TRBD1. The CDR3 contains 15 residues. Per the germline V gene, CDR1 is MGHDK and CDR2 is SYGVNS. V shed 9 bases, J shed 1 base, and the junction held 3 bases outside the gene matches. The variable domain in full, with the rest retrieved from reference TRBV25-1 and TRBJ2-6, is EADIYQTPRYLVIGTGKKITLECSQTMGHDKMYWYQQDPGMELHLIHYSYGVNSTEKGDLSSESTVSRIRTEHFPLTLESARPSHTSQYLCARDRGKSGANVLTFGAGSRLTVL.

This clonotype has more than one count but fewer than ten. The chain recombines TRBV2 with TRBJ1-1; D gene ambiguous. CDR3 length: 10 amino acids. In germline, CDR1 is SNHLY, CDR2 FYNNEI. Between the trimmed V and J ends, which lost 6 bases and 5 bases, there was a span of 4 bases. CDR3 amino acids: CASRRTEAFF. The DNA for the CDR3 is TGTGCCAGCAGGAGGACTGAAGCTTTCTTT.

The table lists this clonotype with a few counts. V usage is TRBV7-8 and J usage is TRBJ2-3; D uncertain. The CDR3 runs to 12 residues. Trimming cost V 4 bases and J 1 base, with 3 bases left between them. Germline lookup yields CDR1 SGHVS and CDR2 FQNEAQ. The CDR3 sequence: CASSSGTDTQYF. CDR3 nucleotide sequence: TGTGCCAGCAGCTCTGGCACAGATACGCAGTATTTT.

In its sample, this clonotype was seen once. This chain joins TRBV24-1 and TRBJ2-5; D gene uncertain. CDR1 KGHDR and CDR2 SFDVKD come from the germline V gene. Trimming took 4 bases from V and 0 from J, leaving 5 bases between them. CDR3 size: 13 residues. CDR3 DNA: TGTGCCACCAGTGACGAGTACCAAGAGACCCAGTACTTC. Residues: CATSDEYQETQYF.

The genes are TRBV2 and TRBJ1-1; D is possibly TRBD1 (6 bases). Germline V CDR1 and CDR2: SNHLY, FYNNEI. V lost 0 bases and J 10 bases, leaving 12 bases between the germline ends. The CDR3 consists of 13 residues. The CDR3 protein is CASSEAGRGGAFF. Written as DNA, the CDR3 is TGTGCCAGCAGTGAAGCCGGCAGGGGTGGAGCTTTCTTT.

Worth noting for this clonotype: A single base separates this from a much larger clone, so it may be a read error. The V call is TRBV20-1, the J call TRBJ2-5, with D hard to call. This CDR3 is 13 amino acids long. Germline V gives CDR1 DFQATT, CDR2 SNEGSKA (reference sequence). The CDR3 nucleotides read TGCGGTGCTAGAAACAGTGCCAAAGAGACCCAGTACTTC. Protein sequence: CGARNSAKETQYF.

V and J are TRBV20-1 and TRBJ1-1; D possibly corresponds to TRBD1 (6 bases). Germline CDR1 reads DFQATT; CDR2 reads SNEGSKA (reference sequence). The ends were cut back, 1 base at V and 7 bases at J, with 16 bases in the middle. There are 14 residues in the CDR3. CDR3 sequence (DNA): TGCAGTGCTAGAGGGCGGGCAGGGGAGATTGAAGCTTTCTTT. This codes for CSARGRAGEIEAFF.

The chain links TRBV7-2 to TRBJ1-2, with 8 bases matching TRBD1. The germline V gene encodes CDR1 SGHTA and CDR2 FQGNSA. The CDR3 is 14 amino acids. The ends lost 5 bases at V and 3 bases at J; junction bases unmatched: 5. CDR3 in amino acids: CASSHGQGYYGYTF. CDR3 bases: TGTGCCAGCAGCCACGGACAGGGCTACTATGGCTACACCTTC.

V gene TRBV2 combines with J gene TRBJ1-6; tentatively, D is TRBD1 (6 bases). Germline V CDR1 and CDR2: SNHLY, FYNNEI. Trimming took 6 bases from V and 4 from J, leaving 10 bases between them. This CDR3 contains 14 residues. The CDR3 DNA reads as TGTGCCAGCAGGCGAGGACAGTATAATTCACCCCTCCACTTT. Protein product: CASRRGQYNSPLHF.

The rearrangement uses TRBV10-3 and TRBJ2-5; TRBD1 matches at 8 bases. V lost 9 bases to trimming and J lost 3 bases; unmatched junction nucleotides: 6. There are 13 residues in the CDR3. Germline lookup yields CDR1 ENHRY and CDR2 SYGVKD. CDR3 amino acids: CAIQGVGEETQYF. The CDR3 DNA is TGTGCCATACAGGGGGTGGGGGAAGAGACCCAGTACTTC.

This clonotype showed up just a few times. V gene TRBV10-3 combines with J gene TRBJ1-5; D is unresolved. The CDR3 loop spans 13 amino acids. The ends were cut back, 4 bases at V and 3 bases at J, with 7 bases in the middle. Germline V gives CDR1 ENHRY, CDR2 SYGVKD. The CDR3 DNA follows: TGTGCCATCAGTGGAGAGAACAATCAGCCCCAGCATTTT. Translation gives CAISGENNQPQHF.

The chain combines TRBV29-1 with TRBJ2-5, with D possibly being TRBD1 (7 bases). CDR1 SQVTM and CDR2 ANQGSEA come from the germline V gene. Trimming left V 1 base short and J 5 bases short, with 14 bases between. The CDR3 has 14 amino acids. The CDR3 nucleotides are TGCAGCGTTGAAGGACAGGGAGGAAGGGAGACCCAGTACTTC. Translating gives CSVEGQGGRETQYF.

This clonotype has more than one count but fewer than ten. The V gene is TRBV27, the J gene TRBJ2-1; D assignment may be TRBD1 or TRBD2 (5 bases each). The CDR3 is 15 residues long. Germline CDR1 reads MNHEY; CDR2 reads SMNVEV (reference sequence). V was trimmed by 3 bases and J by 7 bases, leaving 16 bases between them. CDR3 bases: TGTGCCAGCAGTTTTGGGGGATTACGAAATAATGAGCAGTTCTTC. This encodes CASSFGGLRNNEQFF.

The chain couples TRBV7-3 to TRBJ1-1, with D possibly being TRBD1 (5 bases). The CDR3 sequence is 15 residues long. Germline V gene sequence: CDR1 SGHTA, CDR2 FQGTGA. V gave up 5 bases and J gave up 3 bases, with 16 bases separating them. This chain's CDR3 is CASSQTGGGDTEAFF. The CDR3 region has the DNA TGTGCCAGCAGCCAAACTGGGGGTGGTGACACTGAAGCTTTCTTT.

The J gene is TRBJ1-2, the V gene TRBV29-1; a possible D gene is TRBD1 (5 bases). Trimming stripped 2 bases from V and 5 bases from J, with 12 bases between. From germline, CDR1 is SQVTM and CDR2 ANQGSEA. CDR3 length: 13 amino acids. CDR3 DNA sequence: TGCAGCGTTGAAAGGCAGGGTGAATATGGCTACACCTTC. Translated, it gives CSVERQGEYGYTF. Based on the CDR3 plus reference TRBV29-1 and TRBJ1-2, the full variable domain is SAVISQKPSRDICQRGTSLTIQCQVDSQVTMMFWYRQQPGQSLTLIATANQGSEATYESGFVIDKFPISRPNLTFSTLTVSNMSPEDSSIYLCSVERQGEYGYTFGSGTRLTVV.

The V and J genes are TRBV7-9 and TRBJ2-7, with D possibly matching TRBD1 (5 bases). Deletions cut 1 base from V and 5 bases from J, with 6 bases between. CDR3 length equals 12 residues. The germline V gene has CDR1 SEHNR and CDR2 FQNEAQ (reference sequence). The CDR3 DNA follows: TGTGCCAGCAGCTTAGACAGGCACGAGCAGTACTTC. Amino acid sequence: CASSLDRHEQYF.